This T cell receptor beta chain derives from a study of graft-versus-host responses after intestinal transplantation. About the study: Recipients were all induced with anti-thymocyte globulin, then given tacrolimus and steroids for 3 to 4 years. The study, taken as a whole, reports: Peak GvH clone levels in circulation were associated with early post-transplant HvG declines.

Graft-derived tissue was subjected to processing to liberate intraepithelial and lamina propria lymphocytes. A note on this clone: Its antigen is still unknown.

The CDR3 totals 13 residues. V lost 7 bases, J lost 1 base, and 8 bases lay in between. The germline CDR1 and CDR2 sequences are MNHEY and SVGAGI. TCRdb's table, derived via immunoSEQ multiplex PCR, lists solely in-frame clones and lacks some. There are 37,000 or so clones in the sample; about 85% occur only once, and around 17% lies in the top ten. The sequence derives from a human patient who received an intestinal transplant, so some T cells may come from the graft donor. The rearrangement uses TRBV6-5 and TRBJ1-3; D possibly corresponds to TRBD1 (6 bases). Material: ileum tissue, obtained about 28 weeks after intestinal transplant. The CDR3 region has the DNA TGTGCCAGCACTACAGGGTCTGGAAACACCATATATTTT. Its protein product is CASTTGSGNTIYF.